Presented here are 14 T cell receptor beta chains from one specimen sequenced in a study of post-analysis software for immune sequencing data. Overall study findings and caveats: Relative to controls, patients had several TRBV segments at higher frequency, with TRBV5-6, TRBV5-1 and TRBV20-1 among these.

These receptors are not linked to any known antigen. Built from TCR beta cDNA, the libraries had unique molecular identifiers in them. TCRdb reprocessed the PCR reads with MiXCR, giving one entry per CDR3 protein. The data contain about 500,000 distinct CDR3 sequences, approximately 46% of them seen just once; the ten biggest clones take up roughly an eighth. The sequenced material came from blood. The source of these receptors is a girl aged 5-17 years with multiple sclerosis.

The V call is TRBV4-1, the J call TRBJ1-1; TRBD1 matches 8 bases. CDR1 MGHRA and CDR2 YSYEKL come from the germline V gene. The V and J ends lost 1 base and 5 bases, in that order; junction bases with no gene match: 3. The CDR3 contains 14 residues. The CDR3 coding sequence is TGCGCCAGCAGCCAAGGGACAGGGAGGACTGAAGCTTTCTTT. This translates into CASSQGTGRTEAFF.

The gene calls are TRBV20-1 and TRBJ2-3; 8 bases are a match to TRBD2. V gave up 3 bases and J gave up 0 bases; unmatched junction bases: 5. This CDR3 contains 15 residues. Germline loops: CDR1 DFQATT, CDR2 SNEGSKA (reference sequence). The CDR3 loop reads CSASIPSGSTDTQYF. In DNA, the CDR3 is TGCAGTGCTAGTATCCCTAGCGGGAGCACAGATACGCAGTATTTT.

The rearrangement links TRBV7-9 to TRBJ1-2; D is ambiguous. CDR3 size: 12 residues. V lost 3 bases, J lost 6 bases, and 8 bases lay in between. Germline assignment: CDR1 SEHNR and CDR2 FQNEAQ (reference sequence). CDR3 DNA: TGTGCCAGCAGCTTTAGAGGGAATGGCTACACCTTC. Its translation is CASSFRGNGYTF.

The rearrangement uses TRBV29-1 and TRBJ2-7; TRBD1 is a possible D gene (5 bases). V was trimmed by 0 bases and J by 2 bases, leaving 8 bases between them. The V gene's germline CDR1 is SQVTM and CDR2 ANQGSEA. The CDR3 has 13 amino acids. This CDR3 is CSVEDRAAYEQYF. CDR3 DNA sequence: TGCAGCGTTGAAGACAGGGCAGCCTACGAGCAGTACTTC.

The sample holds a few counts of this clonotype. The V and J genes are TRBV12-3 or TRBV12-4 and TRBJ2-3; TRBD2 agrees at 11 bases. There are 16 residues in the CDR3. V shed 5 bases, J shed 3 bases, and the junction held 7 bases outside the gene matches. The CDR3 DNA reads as TGTGCCAGCAGTACCCGACTAGCGGGATCTACAGATACGCAGTATTTT. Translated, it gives CASSTRLAGSTDTQYF.

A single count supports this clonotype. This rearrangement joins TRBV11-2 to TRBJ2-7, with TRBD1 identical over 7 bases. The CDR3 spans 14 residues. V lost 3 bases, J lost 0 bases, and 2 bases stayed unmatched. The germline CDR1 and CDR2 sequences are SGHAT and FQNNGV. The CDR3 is CASSFDRASYEQYF. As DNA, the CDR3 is TGTGCCAGCAGCTTCGACAGGGCCTCCTACGAGCAGTACTTC.

The CDR3 region is CASSPAADTDTQYF. The CDR3 region has the DNA TGCGCCAGCAGCCCCGCGGCGGACACAGATACGCAGTATTTT. The chain couples TRBV5-1 to TRBJ2-3; no reliable D call. The V gene's germline CDR1 is SGHRS and CDR2 YFSETQ. This CDR3 has 14 amino acids. Trimming left V 4 bases short and J 2 bases short, with 11 bases between.

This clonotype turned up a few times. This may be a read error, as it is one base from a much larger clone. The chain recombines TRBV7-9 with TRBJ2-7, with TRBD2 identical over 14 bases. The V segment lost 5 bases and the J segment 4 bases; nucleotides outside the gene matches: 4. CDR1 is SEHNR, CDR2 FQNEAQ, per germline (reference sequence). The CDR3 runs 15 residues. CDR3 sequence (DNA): TGTGCCAGCAGCCCGAGGACTAGCGGGAGGTACGAGCAGTACTTC. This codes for CASSPRTSGRYEQYF.

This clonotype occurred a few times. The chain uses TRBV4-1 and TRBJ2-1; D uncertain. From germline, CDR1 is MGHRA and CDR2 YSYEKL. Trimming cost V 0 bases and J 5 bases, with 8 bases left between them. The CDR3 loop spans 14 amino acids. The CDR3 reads CASSQDGQNNEQFF. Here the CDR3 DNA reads TGCGCCAGCAGCCAAGACGGCCAAAACAATGAGCAGTTCTTC.

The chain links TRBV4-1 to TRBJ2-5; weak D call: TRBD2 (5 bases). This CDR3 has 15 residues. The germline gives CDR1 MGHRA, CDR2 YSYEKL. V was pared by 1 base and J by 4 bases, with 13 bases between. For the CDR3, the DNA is TGCGCCAGCAGCCAAGGGACCGGGAAGGCAGAGACCCAGTACTTC. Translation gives CASSQGTGKAETQYF.

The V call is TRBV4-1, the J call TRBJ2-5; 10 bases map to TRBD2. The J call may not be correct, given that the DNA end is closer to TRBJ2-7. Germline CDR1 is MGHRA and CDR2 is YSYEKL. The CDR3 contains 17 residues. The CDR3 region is CASSQEGASGRAAEQYF. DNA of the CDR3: TGCGCCAGCAGCCAAGAGGGTGCCAGCGGGAGGGCCGCCGAGCAGTACTTC.

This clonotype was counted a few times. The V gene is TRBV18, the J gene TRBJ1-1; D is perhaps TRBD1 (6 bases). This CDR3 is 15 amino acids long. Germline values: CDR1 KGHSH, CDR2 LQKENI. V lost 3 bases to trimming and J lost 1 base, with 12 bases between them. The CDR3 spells CASSPEGGANTEAFF. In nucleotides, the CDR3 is TGTGCCAGCTCACCGGAGGGGGGGGCGAACACTGAAGCTTTCTTT.

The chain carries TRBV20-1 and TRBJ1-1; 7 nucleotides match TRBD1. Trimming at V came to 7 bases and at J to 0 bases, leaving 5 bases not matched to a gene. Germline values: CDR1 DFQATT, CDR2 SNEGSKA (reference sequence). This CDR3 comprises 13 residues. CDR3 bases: TGCAGTGTCACCGGGACAGTGAACACTGAAGCTTTCTTT. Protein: CSVTGTVNTEAFF.

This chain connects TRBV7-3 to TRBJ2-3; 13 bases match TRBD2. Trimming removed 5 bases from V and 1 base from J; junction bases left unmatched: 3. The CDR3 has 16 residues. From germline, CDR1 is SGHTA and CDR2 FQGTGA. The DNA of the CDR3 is TGTGCCAGCAGCCGCGGACTAGCGGGAGGCACAGATACGCAGTATTTT. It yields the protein CASSRGLAGGTDTQYF.